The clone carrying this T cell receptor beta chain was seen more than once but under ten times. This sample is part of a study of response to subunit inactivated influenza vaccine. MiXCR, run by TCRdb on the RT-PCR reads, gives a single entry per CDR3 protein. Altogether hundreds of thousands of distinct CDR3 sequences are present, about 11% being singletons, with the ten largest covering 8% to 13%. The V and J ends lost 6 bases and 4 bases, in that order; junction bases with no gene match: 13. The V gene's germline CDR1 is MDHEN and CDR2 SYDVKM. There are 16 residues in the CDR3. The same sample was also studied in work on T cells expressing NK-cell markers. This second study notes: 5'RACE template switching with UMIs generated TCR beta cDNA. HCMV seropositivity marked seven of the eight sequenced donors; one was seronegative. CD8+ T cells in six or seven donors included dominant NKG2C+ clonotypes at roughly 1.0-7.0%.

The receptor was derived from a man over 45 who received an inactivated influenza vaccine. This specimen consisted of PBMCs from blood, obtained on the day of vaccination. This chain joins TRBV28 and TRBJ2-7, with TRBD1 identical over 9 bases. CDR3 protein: CASSPVRLTGGYEQYF. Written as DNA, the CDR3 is TGTGCCAGCAGCCCGGTTCGTTTGACAGGGGGTTACGAGCAGTACTTC.